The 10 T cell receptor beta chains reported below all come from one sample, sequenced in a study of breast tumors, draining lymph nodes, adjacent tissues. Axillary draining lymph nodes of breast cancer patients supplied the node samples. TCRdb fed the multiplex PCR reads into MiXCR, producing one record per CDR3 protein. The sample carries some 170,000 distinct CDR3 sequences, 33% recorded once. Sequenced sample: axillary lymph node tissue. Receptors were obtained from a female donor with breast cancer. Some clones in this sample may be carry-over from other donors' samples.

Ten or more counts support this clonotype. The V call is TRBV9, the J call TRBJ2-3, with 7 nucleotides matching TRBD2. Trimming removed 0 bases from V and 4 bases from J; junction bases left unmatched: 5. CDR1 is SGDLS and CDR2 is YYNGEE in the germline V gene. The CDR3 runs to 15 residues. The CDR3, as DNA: TGTGCCAGCAGCGTAGTGGGCGGGAGAGCAGATACGCAGTATTTT. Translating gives CASSVVGGRADTQYF.

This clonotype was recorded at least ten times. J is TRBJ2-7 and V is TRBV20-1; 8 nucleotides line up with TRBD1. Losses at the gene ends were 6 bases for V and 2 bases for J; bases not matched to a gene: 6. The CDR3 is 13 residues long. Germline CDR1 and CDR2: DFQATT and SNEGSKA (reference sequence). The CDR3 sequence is CSALGGQAYEQYF. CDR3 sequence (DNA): TGCAGTGCCCTCGGGGGACAGGCCTACGAGCAGTACTTC.

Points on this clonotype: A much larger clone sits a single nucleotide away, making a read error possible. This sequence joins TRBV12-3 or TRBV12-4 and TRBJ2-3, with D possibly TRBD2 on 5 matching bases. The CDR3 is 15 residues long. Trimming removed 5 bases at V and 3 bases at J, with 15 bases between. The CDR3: CASSDGVTWTDTQYF. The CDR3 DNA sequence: TGTGCCAGCAGTGACGGGGTTACTTGGACAGATACGCAGTATTTT.

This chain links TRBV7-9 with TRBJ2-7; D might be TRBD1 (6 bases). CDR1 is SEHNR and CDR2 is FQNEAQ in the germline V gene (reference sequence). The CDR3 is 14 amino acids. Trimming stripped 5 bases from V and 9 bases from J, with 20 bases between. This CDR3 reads CASSPGQSARGQYF. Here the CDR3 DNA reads TGTGCCAGCAGCCCGGGCCAGAGCGCCAGGGGGCAGTACTTC.

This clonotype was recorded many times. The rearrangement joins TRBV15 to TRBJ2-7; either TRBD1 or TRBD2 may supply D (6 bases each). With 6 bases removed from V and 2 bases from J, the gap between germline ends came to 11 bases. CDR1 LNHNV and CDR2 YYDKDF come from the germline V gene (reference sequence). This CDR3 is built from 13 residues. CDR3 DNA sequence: TGTGCCACCAGGCAGGGGAGGACCTACGAGCAGTACTTC. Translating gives CATRQGRTYEQYF. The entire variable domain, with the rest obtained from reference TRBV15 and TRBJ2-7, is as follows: DAMVIQNPRYQVTQFGKPVTLSCSQTLNHNVMYWYQQKSSQAPKLLFHYYDKDFNNEADTPDNFQSRRPNTSFCFLDIRSPGLGDTAMYLCATRQGRTYEQYFGPGTRLTVT.

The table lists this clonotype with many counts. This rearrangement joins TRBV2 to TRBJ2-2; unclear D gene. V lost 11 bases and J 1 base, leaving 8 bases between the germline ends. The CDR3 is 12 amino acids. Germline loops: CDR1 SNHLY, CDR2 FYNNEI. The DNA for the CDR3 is TGTGCCGTCACCGGGAACACCGGGGAGCTGTTTTTT. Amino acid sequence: CAVTGNTGELFF.

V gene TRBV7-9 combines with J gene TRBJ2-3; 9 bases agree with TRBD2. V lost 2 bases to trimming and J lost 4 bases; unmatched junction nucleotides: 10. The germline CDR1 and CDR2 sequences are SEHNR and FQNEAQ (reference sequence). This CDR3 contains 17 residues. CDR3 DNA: TGTGCCAGCAGCTTACCATCGTGGGCGGGAGGGCCAGATACGCAGTATTTT. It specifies CASSLPSWAGGPDTQYF.

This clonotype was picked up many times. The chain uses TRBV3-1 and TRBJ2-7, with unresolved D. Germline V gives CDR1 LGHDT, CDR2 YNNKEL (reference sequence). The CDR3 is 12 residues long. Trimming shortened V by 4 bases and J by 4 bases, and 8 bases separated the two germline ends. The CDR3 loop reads CASSRRDYEQYF. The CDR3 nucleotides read TGTGCCAGCAGCCGGCGCGATTACGAGCAGTACTTC.

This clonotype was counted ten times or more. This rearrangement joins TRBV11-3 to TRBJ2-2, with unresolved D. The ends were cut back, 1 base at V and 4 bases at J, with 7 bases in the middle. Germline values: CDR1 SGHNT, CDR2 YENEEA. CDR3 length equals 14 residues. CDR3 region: CASSLVWPTGELFF. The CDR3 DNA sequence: TGTGCCAGCAGCTTAGTCTGGCCCACCGGGGAGCTGTTTTTT.

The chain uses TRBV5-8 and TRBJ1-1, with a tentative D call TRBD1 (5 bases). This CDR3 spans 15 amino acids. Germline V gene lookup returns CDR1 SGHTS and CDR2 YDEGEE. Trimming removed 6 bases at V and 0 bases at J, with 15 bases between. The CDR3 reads CASNPPGRLNTEAFF. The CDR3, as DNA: TGTGCCAGCAACCCCCCGGGACGGTTGAACACTGAAGCTTTCTTT.